This T cell receptor (beta chain) originates from a study of PD-L1 blockade in urothelial cancer. Study details: Bladder-origin urothelial cancer in males described about 85% of the 29 patients. Blood analysis was done at 3 weeks (second dose) and 6 weeks after treatment began. A median about 140,000 T cells were found in blood samples.

Documented time point: peripheral blood 6 weeks after treatment start. The diagnosis in patients was locally advanced or metastatic urothelial carcinoma. Generated by immunoSEQ multiplex PCR, the TCRdb table keeps only in-frame clones and is missing some. The sample includes 95,000 to 130,000 clones, 75% to 90% of them seen just once. CDR3 size: 15 residues. V lost 6 bases and J 10 bases, leaving 24 bases between the germline ends. Germline V gene data show CDR1 as SGHVS and CDR2 as FQNEAQ. This TCR was recovered from a man aged 60-69 years with urothelial cancer. The sequences come from PBMCs, collected around atezolizumab (anti-PD-L1) treatment. The chain couples TRBV7-8 to TRBJ1-1; D is perhaps TRBD1 (5 bases). The CDR3 DNA sequence: TGTGCCAGCAGTCCATCACGCCTAGGGGAACTGGGAGCTTTCTTT. As protein: CASSPSRLGELGAFF.